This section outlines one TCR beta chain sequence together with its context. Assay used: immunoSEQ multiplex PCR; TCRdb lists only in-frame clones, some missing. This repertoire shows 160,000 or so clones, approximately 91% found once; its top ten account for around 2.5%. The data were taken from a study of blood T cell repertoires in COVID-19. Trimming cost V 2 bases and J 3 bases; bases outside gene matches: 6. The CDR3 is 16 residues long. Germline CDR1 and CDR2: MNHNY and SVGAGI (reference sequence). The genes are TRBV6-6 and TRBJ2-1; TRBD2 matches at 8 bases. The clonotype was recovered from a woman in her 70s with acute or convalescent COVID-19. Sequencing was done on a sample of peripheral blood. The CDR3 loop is CASSYGAGGRYNEQFF. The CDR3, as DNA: TGTGCCAGCAGTTACGGTGCGGGGGGACGCTACAATGAGCAGTTCTTC.